The entry that follows covers one T cell receptor (beta chain) sequence. It lacks a known antigen. It has no much larger one-base neighbor in the sample; base qualities were not kept. The data derive from a study of a mutant IDH1 vaccine in newly diagnosed glioma (dated by TCRdb to about 2021). About the full investigation: Eight vaccinations were administered to patients in weeks 1, 3, 5, 7, 11, 15, 19 and 23, corresponding to visits V03 through V10. Vaccination started 4-6 weeks after radiotherapy alone, or was given together with temozolomide cycles in the groups whose treatment included chemotherapy. Of the approximately 33 patients who were treated, around 62% were male and roughly 38% were female, and the mean age was around 43 years. Prior to enrollment, standard therapy consisting of radiotherapy alone, temozolomide alone, or radiochemotherapy with temozolomide had been administered to patients, with the combination being received by most patients. Peripheral blood was drawn at six visits: V03 (baseline), V05, V07, V10, V12 and V13. Longitudinal TCRB deep sequencing was performed for roughly 27 treated patients wherever samples were available for exploratory analyses. Findings and caveats that apply to the study as a whole: Pseudoprogression appeared unrelated to alterations in the top peripheral T cell clonotypes detected by TCRB sequencing. PBMC samples for TCRB deep sequencing were selected based on availability. Vaccine-induced immune responses across multiple MHC alleles were detected in 90% to 95% of patients. The authors stated that sample limitations prevented analyses of patient blood samples from being reproduced.

This sample's time point label indicates: week 5, during vaccination. Each vaccine dose was 300 ug of a 20-mer mutant IDH1 peptide in Montanide, given subcutaneously with topical imiquimod. Donors had newly diagnosed WHO grade 3 or 4 IDH1-mutant astrocytomas with loss of nuclear ATRX. The samples were drawn from NOA16, a multicentre, single-arm, open-label phase I trial in Germany that tested a mutant IDH1 peptide vaccine in humans for the first time. Genomic DNA for TCRB sequencing was isolated from EDTA blood with the DNeasy Blood and Tissue Kit. Taken from the germline V gene, the CDR1 and CDR2 loops are MNHEY and SVGAGI. Unmatched junction bases come to 5, with V trimmed by 5 bases and J by 4 bases. Inclusive of the bounding cysteine and phenylalanine, the CDR3 is 14 residues long. The DNA shown is the 42-base CDR3, in frame from base 1. To prepare the library, the immunoSEQ multiplex PCR assay was applied. Rearranged TCR beta chain sequences were amplified using the hsTCRB Kit according to the manufacturer's protocol. An Illumina MiSeq was used to sequence the TCRB libraries. The original pipeline was this. The proprietary platform of the kit vendor was used for demultiplexing, trimming and gene mapping. TCRdb retrieved this table from immuneACCESS and kept in-frame rearrangements only. Not all clones are present; in checked studies, unresolved V genes account for under half, and no reason is known for the remainder. V, J and clone size were drawn from that table, and D and trimming were deduced from the DNA. The sample table records under 70,000 clones; around 80% of these occur just once. Of the sample, 7% to 8.5% is held by the ten largest clones.

The rearranged chain carries TRBV6-5 and TRBJ1-5; 7 bases in the middle match TRBD1. The receptor comes from a woman aged 45-65 years with glioma. The sample in question was PBMCs, obtained from a glioma patient whose treatment included an IDH1 peptide vaccine. The CDR3 is CASSLRQGNQPQHF. The nucleotide sequence is TGTGCCAGCAGTCTTAGACAGGGTAATCAGCCCCAGCATTTT.